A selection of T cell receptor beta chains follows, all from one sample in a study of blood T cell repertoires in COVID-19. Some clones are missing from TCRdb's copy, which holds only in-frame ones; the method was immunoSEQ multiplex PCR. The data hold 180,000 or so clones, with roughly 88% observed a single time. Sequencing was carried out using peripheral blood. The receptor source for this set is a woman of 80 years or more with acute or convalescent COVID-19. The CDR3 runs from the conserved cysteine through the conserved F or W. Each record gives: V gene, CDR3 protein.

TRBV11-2	CASSLDGSGNQPQHF
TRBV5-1	CASSRPGLRDTEAFF
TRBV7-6	CASSRGTGFGQPQHF
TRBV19	CASALQELSNQPQHF
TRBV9	CASSEPGTSGRAGQETQYF
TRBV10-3	CAISARGAPSTDTQYF
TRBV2	CASRASWGVAGGHTDTQYF
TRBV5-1	CASSQGTSGAGELFF
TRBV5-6	CASSARGVIDQPQHF
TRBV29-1	CSVGGGGGYNEQFF
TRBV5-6	CASSWSLNTEAFF
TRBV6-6	CASSKDRGGIGELFF
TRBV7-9	CASSFGGPVRETQYF
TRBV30	CAWKGGRITDTQYF
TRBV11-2	CASSLGTGDTDTQYF
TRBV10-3	CAIILAGAYNEQFF